The entry that follows covers one TCR beta chain sequence. Antigen: not known. The entry originates in a study of OX40 agonist ivuxolimab in advanced cancers. Only in-frame clones appear in the TCRdb table, and some are missing; sequencing was by immunoSEQ multiplex PCR. Here the sample spans tens of thousands of clones, 80% to 90% being singletons. Overall study results and limits: Relative to CD4+, CD8+ T cells held more expanded clones on average. Normalized expansion of T-cell clones was also low for some nonresponders.

The V segment lost 6 bases and the J segment 3 bases; nucleotides outside the gene matches: 9. CDR1 is LGHNA, CDR2 YNFKEQ, per germline. CDR3 size: 16 residues. V gene TRBV4-2 combines with J gene TRBJ2-3; 10 positions agree with TRBD1. Sequencing was performed on CD4+ or CD8+ T cells sorted from blood, taken in a trial of the OX40 agonist ivuxolimab. The receptor was derived from an adult with an advanced solid tumor such as melanoma, head and neck, liver or kidney cancer. The CDR3 DNA reads as TGTGCCAGCAGTCCTGGTGGGACAGGGGTGACAGATACGCAGTATTTT. Its translation is CASSPGGTGVTDTQYF.